The 4 T cell receptor beta chains presented below share a single source sample, sequenced in a study of blood T cell repertoires in COVID-19. The table came from immunoSEQ multiplex PCR; TCRdb's copy has only in-frame clones and leaves some out. The table lists around 140,000 clones, around 90% of them singletons. Sequencing input: peripheral blood. The receptors stem from a human donor with COVID-19, enrolled during active disease. The donor label of this sample is uncertain.

CDR3 nucleotide sequence: TGTGCCAGCGGGTACACAGGGGGCACTGAAGCTTTCTTT. As protein: CASGYTGGTEAFF. The chain joins TRBV11-3 to TRBJ1-1; 8 positions match TRBD1. Germline CDR1 reads SGHNT; CDR2 reads YENEEA. J gave up 4 bases and V 8 bases, and 6 bases lay outside the gene matches. The CDR3 contains 13 residues. The whole variable domain, remainder taken from reference TRBV11-3 and TRBJ1-1, is EAGVVQSPRYKIIEKKQPVAFWCNPISGHNTLYWYLQNLGQGPELLIRYENEEAVDDSQLPKDRFSAERLKGVDSTLKIQPAELGDSAVYLCASGYTGGTEAFFGQGTRLTVV.

V and J are TRBV6-5 and TRBJ1-3, with TRBD1 as a possible D gene (5 bases). Trimming shortened V by 2 bases and J by 0 bases, and 8 bases separated the two germline ends. CDR3 size: 15 residues. Germline CDR1 MNHEY, CDR2 SVGAGI. The CDR3 sequence is CASSYDSDSGNTIYF. The CDR3 DNA is TGTGCCAGCAGTTACGACAGCGACTCTGGAAACACCATATATTTT.

This chain connects TRBV29-1 to TRBJ2-7; 9 positions agree with TRBD1. This CDR3 has 15 amino acids. Trimming removed 0 bases from V and 3 bases from J; junction bases left unmatched: 6. The germline gives CDR1 SQVTM, CDR2 ANQGSEA. This CDR3 is CSVEDAGQGYYEQYF. In DNA form, the CDR3 reads TGCAGCGTTGAAGATGCAGGACAGGGGTACTACGAGCAGTACTTC.

The chain carries TRBV19 and TRBJ2-7, with D tentatively TRBD1 (6 bases). CDR3 length equals 14 residues. In germline, CDR1 is LNHDA, CDR2 SQIVND (reference sequence). Trimming took off 2 bases at V and 1 base at J, with 9 bases between the two ends. CDR3 DNA sequence: TGTGCCAGTAGTATAAGGGACATGTCCTACGAGCAGTACTTC. It encodes CASSIRDMSYEQYF.